This TCR beta chain was observed in a study of T cell responses to AZD1222 COVID-19 vaccine. Study-wide findings and caveats: Baseline seropositivity occurred in only a handful of AZD1222 recipients.

Sequenced by immunoSEQ multiplex PCR; TCRdb stores in-frame clones only, minus some. Among 57,000 or so clones listed, 85% to 90% were seen once. For this clone: Its target is not known.

V was clipped by 0 bases and J by 10 bases, with 11 bases between them. This CDR3 comprises 13 residues. Germline V gives CDR1 SEHNR, CDR2 FQNEAQ (reference sequence). This specimen was peripheral blood, taken on day 0 of MenACWY control vaccination. The genes are TRBV7-9 and TRBJ2-3, with no clear D. The sequence was obtained from an adult in good health. CDR3: CASSLATQAAQYF. Written as DNA, the CDR3 is TGTGCCAGCAGCTTAGCTACGCAGGCGGCGCAGTATTTT. Variable domain in full (rest from reference TRBV7-9 and TRBJ2-3): DTGVSQNPRHKITKRGQNVTFRCDPISEHNRLYWYRQTLGQGPEFLTYFQNEAQLEKSRLLSDRFSAERPKGSFSTLEIQRTEQGDSAMYLCASSLATQAAQYFGPGTRLTVL.